These T cell receptor beta chains were read from a single sample in a study of control samples from healthy donors and cancer patients. TCRdb's table, derived via immunoSEQ multiplex PCR, lists solely in-frame clones and lacks some. Seen here are some 110,000 clones, 85% to 90% observed once, and the top ten hold approximately 1%. The sequenced sample was PBMCs. Receptors were obtained from a woman aged 50 to 60 with colorectal cancer. Both conserved end residues are part of each CDR3. A D gene is named only where the DNA matches it firmly. Rows give clone size only sometimes, using once, few, many, or a class for an expanded clone.

V: TRBV5-4
D: .
size: .
J: TRBJ1-2
DNA: TGTGCCAGCAGCTTGGAAGGTTATGGCTACACCTTC
CDR3: CASSLEGYGYTF

V: TRBV11-2
D: .
size: .
J: TRBJ2-2
DNA: TGTGCCAGCAGCTTAGCTAGGGCAGCGAACACCGGGGAGCTGTTTTTT
CDR3: CASSLARAANTGELFF

V: TRBV7-3
D: TRBD2
size: .
J: TRBJ2-3
DNA: TGTGCCAGCAGCTTAGGGACTAGCGGGGGGCTCTCTAGCACAGATACGCAGTATTTT
CDR3: CASSLGTSGGLSSTDTQYF

V: TRBV6-1
D: .
size: .
J: TRBJ1-6
DNA: TGTGCCAGCAGTGAAGTAGTCCTGGGACTGGGGACGGATAATTCACCCCTCCACTTT
CDR3: CASSEVVLGLGTDNSPLHF

V: TRBV5-4
D: .
size: .
J: TRBJ2-6
DNA: TGTGCCAGCAGCTTTAGCGGGGCCAACGTCCTGACTTTC
CDR3: CASSFSGANVLTF

V: TRBV7-3
D: TRBD2
size: .
J: TRBJ2-7
DNA: TGTGCCAGCAGCCCCAACGGACTAGCGGGAGGGAGGGCCCAGGACGAGCAGTACTTC
CDR3: CASSPNGLAGGRAQDEQYF

V: TRBV6-5
D: TRBD2
size: .
J: TRBJ2-5
DNA: TGTGCCAGCAGGACTAGCGGGGGACTTTTCCAGTACTTC
CDR3: CASRTSGGLFQYF

V: TRBV6-6
D: .
size: .
J: TRBJ2-3
DNA: TGTGCCAGCAGTGCACCACTGCCAGATACGCAGTATTTT
CDR3: CASSAPLPDTQYF

V: TRBV2
D: .
size: .
J: TRBJ1-2
DNA: TGTGCCAGCAGCATCACAGGCGGGCAAGGCTACACCTTC
CDR3: CASSITGGQGYTF

V: TRBV29-1
D: .
size: .
J: TRBJ2-1
DNA: TGCAGCGTTGAAGATCCTGGGCCCCGTGAGCAGTTCTTC
CDR3: CSVEDPGPREQFF

V: TRBV18
D: .
size: .
J: TRBJ2-1
DNA: TGTGCCAGCTCCCCGGGCCTCGGCGGTGGTGAGCAGTTCTTC
CDR3: CASSPGLGGGEQFF

V: TRBV7-3
D: .
size: .
J: TRBJ2-1
DNA: TGTGCCAGCAGCTCGTCTGGCGGGGCTAATGAGCAGTTCTTC
CDR3: CASSSSGGANEQFF

V: TRBV12-5
D: TRBD2
size: .
J: TRBJ2-5
DNA: TGTGCTAGTGGTTTGACCCGTACTAGCGGGGGGTATTACCAAGAGACCCAGTACTTC
CDR3: CASGLTRTSGGYYQETQYF

V: TRBV5-8
D: .
size: .
J: TRBJ2-7
DNA: TGTGCCAGCAGCTTGGGGCTCGGGGAATTATCCGAGCAGTACTTC
CDR3: CASSLGLGELSEQYF

V: TRBV11-2
D: .
size: .
J: TRBJ1-4
DNA: TGTGCCAGCAGGTCAATCGGGGAGGGGAATGAAAAACTGTTTTTT
CDR3: CASRSIGEGNEKLFF

V: TRBV30
D: .
size: .
J: TRBJ2-7
DNA: TGTGCCTGGAGTGGGGGGCAGGGTGGGCAGTACTTC
CDR3: CAWSGGQGGQYF

V: TRBV2
D: .
size: .
J: TRBJ2-1
DNA: TGTGCCAGCATAATTGTCTACAATGAGCAGTTCTTC
CDR3: CASIIVYNEQFF

V: TRBV28
D: TRBD1
size: .
J: TRBJ2-7
DNA: TGTGCCAGCAGTTCTAGGGGGCCTTATGACGAGCAGTACTTC
CDR3: CASSSRGPYDEQYF

V: TRBV7-9
D: .
size: .
J: TRBJ1-6
DNA: TGTGCCAGCAGCGCCACTGAGGGCCACTCACCCCTCCACTTT
CDR3: CASSATEGHSPLHF

V: TRBV28
D: TRBD1
size: .
J: TRBJ2-5
DNA: TGTGCCAGCAGGGGACAGCCCCAAGAGACCCAGTACTTC
CDR3: CASRGQPQETQYF

V: TRBV27
D: .
size: .
J: TRBJ1-4
DNA: TGTGCCGCCCTCGGCGAGAGCTTTGCAACTAATGAAAAACTGTTTTTT
CDR3: CAALGESFATNEKLFF

V: TRBV2
D: TRBD1
size: once
J: TRBJ1-2
DNA: TGTGCCAGCACGGAAGAGGGGGCTAGTGGTGGCTACACCTTC
CDR3: CASTEEGASGGYTF

V: TRBV13
D: .
size: .
J: TRBJ1-2
DNA: TGTGCCAGCAGCCCTGGCAACTATGGCTACACCTTC
CDR3: CASSPGNYGYTF

V: TRBV15
D: .
size: .
J: TRBJ1-2
DNA: TGTGCCACCAGTGGGGGGGGCTATGGCTACACCTTC
CDR3: CATSGGGYGYTF

V: TRBV20-1
D: .
size: .
J: TRBJ1-1
DNA: TGCAGTGCTAGTTACGTGGGTTTGAACACTGAAGCTTTCTTT
CDR3: CSASYVGLNTEAFF

V: TRBV6-2/TRBV6-3
D: .
size: .
J: TRBJ1-4
DNA: TGTGCCAGCAGTAACACACTACTAACCGAAAAACTGTTTTTT
CDR3: CASSNTLLTEKLFF

V: TRBV19
D: .
size: .
J: TRBJ2-1
DNA: TGTGCCAGTAGTGGTTCGACGGGCTCCTACAATGAGCAGTTCTTC
CDR3: CASSGSTGSYNEQFF

V: TRBV9
D: TRBD2
size: .
J: TRBJ2-4
DNA: TGTGCCAGCAGCGTAGCGGGGGGGCAGGAGAACATTCAGTACTTC
CDR3: CASSVAGGQENIQYF

V: TRBV7-2
D: .
size: .
J: TRBJ2-3
DNA: TGTGCCAGCAGCTTAGGATTTAACCCAGCATTATCAGCGCAGTATTTT
CDR3: CASSLGFNPALSAQYF

V: TRBV2
D: .
size: .
J: TRBJ1-2
DNA: TGTGCCAGCAGTGGCTTACTTGGAAACTATGGCTACACCTTC
CDR3: CASSGLLGNYGYTF

V: TRBV20-1
D: .
size: .
J: TRBJ1-2
DNA: TGCAGTGCCGGCCTGGAGAATGGCTACACCTTC
CDR3: CSAGLENGYTF

V: TRBV6-5
D: TRBD2
size: .
J: TRBJ2-5
DNA: TGTGCCAGCACCCCGACTAGCGGGAGACCAGAGACCCAGTACTTC
CDR3: CASTPTSGRPETQYF